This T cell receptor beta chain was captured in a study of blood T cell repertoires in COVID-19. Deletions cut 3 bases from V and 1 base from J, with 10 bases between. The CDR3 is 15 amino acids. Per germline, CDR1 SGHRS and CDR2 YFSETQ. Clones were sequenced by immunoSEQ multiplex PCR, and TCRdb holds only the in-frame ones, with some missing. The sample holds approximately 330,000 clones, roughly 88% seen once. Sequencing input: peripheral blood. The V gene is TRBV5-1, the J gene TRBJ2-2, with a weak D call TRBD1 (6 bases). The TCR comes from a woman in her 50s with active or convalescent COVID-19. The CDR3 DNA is TGCGCCAGCAGCTCCGGACAGAAGAACACCGGGGAGCTGTTTTTT. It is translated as CASSSGQKNTGELFF.